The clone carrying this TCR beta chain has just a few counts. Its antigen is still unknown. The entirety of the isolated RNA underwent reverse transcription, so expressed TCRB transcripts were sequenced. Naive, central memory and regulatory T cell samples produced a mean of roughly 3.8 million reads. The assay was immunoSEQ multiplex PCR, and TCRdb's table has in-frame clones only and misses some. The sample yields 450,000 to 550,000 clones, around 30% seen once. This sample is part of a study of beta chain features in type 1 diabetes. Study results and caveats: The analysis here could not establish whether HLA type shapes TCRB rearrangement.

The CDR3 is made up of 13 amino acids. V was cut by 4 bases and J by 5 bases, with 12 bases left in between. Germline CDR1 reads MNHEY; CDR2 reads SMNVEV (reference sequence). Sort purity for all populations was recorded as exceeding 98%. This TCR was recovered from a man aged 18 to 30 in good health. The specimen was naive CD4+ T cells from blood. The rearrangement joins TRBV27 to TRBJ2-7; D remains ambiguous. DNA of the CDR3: TGTGCCAGCAGTTCAGTAGTTGAGGACGAGCAGTACTTC. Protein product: CASSSVVEDEQYF.